This TCR beta chain was documented in a study of cytomegalovirus exposure and HLA in healthy donors. Looking at the study overall: Early release data held 75 million to 100 million unique TCRs from HLA-typed donors. Regarding the study as a whole: Later on, a genetic analysis was performed. It linked a missense variant in DCLRE1C with V- and J-gene trimming of TCR beta. When analyzed later, the rates of TCR association showed variation by HLA locus, with DRB1 the most and HLA-C the fewest. Later analysis identified about 18,000 TCR beta sequences associated with HLA alleles, using a false discovery rate threshold of 0.05.

Primers: 60 Vbeta forward and 13 Jbeta reverse. Sequenced by immunoSEQ multiplex PCR; TCRdb stores in-frame clones only, minus some. The sample lists 100,000 or so clones; about 74% were seen once. Comments on this clone: Its cognate antigen is unknown.

This clonotype was sampled from a male donor in good health and CMV-seropositive. Sample: PBMCs.

The chain's CDR3 is CASSWWGQGQNIQYF. CDR3 nucleotides: TGTGCCAGCAGCTGGTGGGGACAGGGTCAAAACATTCAGTACTTC. The V call is TRBV7-9, the J call TRBJ2-4, with TRBD1 matching over 9 bases. The ends lost 4 bases at V and 5 bases at J; junction bases unmatched: 6. Germline loops: CDR1 SEHNR, CDR2 FQNEAQ (reference sequence). The CDR3 spans 15 residues. Combining the CDR3 with reference TRBV7-9 and TRBJ2-4 gives the whole variable domain DTGVSQNPRHKITKRGQNVTFRCDPISEHNRLYWYRQTLGQGPEFLTYFQNEAQLEKSRLLSDRFSAERPKGSFSTLEIQRTEQGDSAMYLCASSWWGQGQNIQYFGAGTRLSVL.